These 32 T cell receptor beta chains were all obtained from the same sample, sequenced in a study of shared clonotypes between healthy human individuals. Generated by immunoSEQ multiplex PCR, the TCRdb table keeps only in-frame clones and is missing some. This table holds millions of clones, around nine tenths found once. The sequenced sample was naive CD4+ T cells sorted from blood. Subset indicated: CD45RA+ positively selected. The receptors shown here come from a man between 18 and 29 years old in good health.

Worth noting for this clone: The same CDR3 arises from other DNA sequences in this sample as well. The V and J genes are TRBV6-5 and TRBJ1-2; D remains unclear. CDR3 length: 14 amino acids. The germline V and J ends were trimmed by 2 bases and 0 bases, with 7 bases remaining between them. Looked up from germline, CDR1 is MNHEY and CDR2 is SVGAGI. The CDR3 DNA reads as TGTGCCAGCAGTTACGGCGGAGCTAACTATGGCTACACCTTC. It is translated as CASSYGGANYGYTF.

CDR3: CASSAMGVSSYNEQFF. The CDR3 DNA is TGTGCCAGCAGTGCCATGGGGGTTAGCTCCTACAATGAGCAGTTCTTC. This chain uses TRBV27 with TRBJ2-1; the D gene could be TRBD1 or TRBD2 (5 bases each). The CDR3 length is 16 residues. Germline lookup yields CDR1 MNHEY and CDR2 SMNVEV (reference sequence). V lost 5 bases, J lost 0 bases, and 14 bases lay in between.

V gene TRBV18 combines with J gene TRBJ2-2; TRBD1 agrees at 12 bases. With V trimmed by 2 bases and J by 5 bases, 6 bases remained unmatched. The CDR3 spans 17 residues. Germline V lookup: CDR1 KGHSH, CDR2 LQKENI. Here the CDR3 reads CASSPSGTGGWTGELFF. DNA for the CDR3: TGTGCCAGCTCACCATCCGGGACAGGGGGCTGGACCGGGGAGCTGTTTTTT.

Concerning this clone itself: Other DNA variants within this sample encode the same CDR3. The rearrangement uses TRBV2 and TRBJ2-5; D remains unclear. Germline CDR1 and CDR2: SNHLY and FYNNEI. V was trimmed by 4 bases and J by 5 bases, leaving 5 bases between them. The CDR3 totals 11 residues. CDR3 amino acids: CASSVRETQYF. The DNA for the CDR3 is TGTGCCAGCAGTGTCCGGGAGACCCAGTACTTC.

The rearrangement joins TRBV19 to TRBJ2-3, with TRBD1 matching 12 bases. The J segment lost 6 bases and the V segment lost 5 bases, leaving 6 bases of the junction unmatched. Germline loops: CDR1 LNHDA, CDR2 SQIVND (reference sequence). The CDR3 loop spans 15 amino acids. CDR3 coding DNA: TGTGCCAGTAGTTGGGGGACAGGGGGCTGGGATACGCAGTATTTT. Translated: CASSWGTGGWDTQYF.

V usage is TRBV30 and J usage is TRBJ1-2; tentatively, D is TRBD1 (5 bases). CDR1 is GTSNPN, CDR2 SVGIG, per germline (reference sequence). The ends were cut back, 3 bases at V and 7 bases at J, with 12 bases in the middle. The CDR3 runs 12 residues. CDR3 in amino acids: CAWRGQAGGYTF. The CDR3 coding sequence is TGTGCCTGGAGGGGGCAGGCGGGTGGCTACACCTTC.

The rearrangement uses TRBV5-1 and TRBJ2-3; either TRBD1 or TRBD2 may supply D (5 bases each). This CDR3 region has 14 residues. The V gene's germline CDR1 is SGHRS and CDR2 YFSETQ. V was clipped by 0 bases and J by 4 bases, with 9 bases between them. The CDR3 nucleotides are TGCGCCAGCAGCTTGGGACAGAGGGCAGATACGCAGTATTTT. Translation: CASSLGQRADTQYF.

The chain combines TRBV4-1 with TRBJ1-4; perhaps TRBD1 as D (5 bases). This CDR3 region has 12 residues. CDR1 and CDR2 (germline): MGHRA, YSYEKL. V shed 5 bases and J shed 11 bases, with 12 bases lying between them. CDR3: CASSNPGGKLFF. The CDR3 DNA is TGCGCCAGCAGCAACCCCGGGGGGAAACTGTTTTTT.

The J gene is TRBJ2-5, the V gene TRBV14; 8 nucleotides match TRBD1. V dropped 1 base and J dropped 7; count of bases not matched to a gene: 11. The CDR3 runs to 16 residues. Germline V CDR1 and CDR2: SGHDN, FVKESK. The CDR3 coding sequence is TGTGCCAGCAGCCAAGGGGGACAGGTATCCGGAGGGACCCAGTACTTC. This codes for CASSQGGQVSGGTQYF.

V usage is TRBV18 and J usage is TRBJ2-1; TRBD1 aligns across 7 bases. Trimming cost V 3 bases and J 9 bases; bases outside gene matches: 5. Germline values: CDR1 KGHSH, CDR2 LQKENI. CDR3 length: 13 amino acids. Here the CDR3 DNA reads TGTGCCAGCTCACCCGCAGGGGACAGTGAGCAGTTCTTC. It translates to CASSPAGDSEQFF.

CDR3 nucleotides: TGTGCCAGCAGCTCTAGGGATAGGTTTGGCTACACCTTC. This codes for CASSSRDRFGYTF. V usage is TRBV5-4 and J usage is TRBJ1-2, with D unresolved. In germline, CDR1 is SGHNT, CDR2 YYREEE (reference sequence). The CDR3 runs to 13 residues. With 3 bases removed from V and 7 bases from J, the gap between germline ends came to 13 bases.

The CDR3 here is CASSPQGGLGEKLFF. In DNA form, the CDR3 reads TGTGCCAGCAGCCCCCAGGGGGGGTTGGGTGAAAAACTGTTTTTT. The chain carries TRBV7-2 and TRBJ1-4, with 7 bases lining up with TRBD1. The CDR3 totals 15 residues. The germline CDR1 and CDR2 sequences are SGHTA and FQGNSA. V was pared by 5 bases and J by 7 bases, with 10 bases of the junction left unmatched.

The count of this clone is one. The genes are TRBV7-9 and TRBJ2-1, with D possibly being TRBD2 (5 bases). V dropped 5 bases and J dropped 4 bases, with 15 bases sitting between them. Looked up from germline, CDR1 is SEHNR and CDR2 is FQNEAQ (reference sequence). The CDR3 extends over 15 amino acids. CDR3 protein: CASSQDGITYNEQFF. The CDR3, as DNA: TGTGCCAGCAGCCAGGACGGGATCACTTACAATGAGCAGTTCTTC.

V and J are TRBV6-1 and TRBJ1-6, with D possibly matching TRBD1 (5 bases). The V end lost 2 bases, the J end lost 13 bases, and 18 bases lay between the germline ends. CDR3 length: 15 amino acids. Germline values: CDR1 MNHNS, CDR2 SASEGT. The CDR3 spells CASSEKAQGVIPLHF. In nucleotides, the CDR3 is TGTGCCAGCAGTGAAAAGGCTCAGGGAGTTATCCCCCTCCACTTT.

V gene TRBV7-2 combines with J gene TRBJ1-2, with D unresolved. V dropped 5 bases and J dropped 4 bases, with 17 bases sitting between them. The CDR3 spans 15 residues. Germline V lookup: CDR1 SGHTA, CDR2 FQGNSA. The CDR3 sequence: CASSTRTAASYGYTF. The DNA for the CDR3 is TGTGCCAGCAGCACCCGGACGGCAGCCAGCTATGGCTACACCTTC.

The V call is TRBV7-2, the J call TRBJ2-5; tentative D call: TRBD2 (5 bases). Trimming took off 4 bases at V and 1 base at J, with 13 bases between the two ends. Looked up from germline, CDR1 is SGHTA and CDR2 is FQGNSA. The CDR3 extends over 15 amino acids. Here the CDR3 reads CASSWIVSGQETQYF. CDR3 nucleotide sequence: TGTGCCAGCAGCTGGATAGTAAGCGGCCAAGAGACCCAGTACTTC.

The chain joins TRBV15 to TRBJ2-7, with a possible D match to TRBD1 (5 bases). CDR1 and CDR2 from the germline V gene are LNHNV and YYDKDF (reference sequence). Trimming stripped 3 bases from V and 2 bases from J, with 11 bases between. CDR3 length: 14 amino acids. The CDR3 region is CATSRATAPYEQYF. CDR3 nucleotide sequence: TGTGCCACCAGCAGGGCGACAGCACCCTACGAGCAGTACTTC.

The chain is built from TRBV6-1 and TRBJ2-7, with D possibly TRBD1 on 6 matching bases. Trimming removed 4 bases from V and 5 bases from J, with 18 bases in between. The CDR3 consists of 15 residues. Germline CDR1 is MNHNS and CDR2 is SASEGT. The CDR3 DNA reads TGTGCCAGCAGTGCCCGGGACAAGGGTGGCCACGAGCAGTACTTC. This gives the protein CASSARDKGGHEQYF.

The chain recombines TRBV29-1 with TRBJ2-7; 7 bases align to TRBD1. The CDR3 is 14 amino acids. CDR1 and CDR2 from the germline V gene are SQVTM and ANQGSEA. Trimming cost V 1 base and J 3 bases; bases outside gene matches: 6. This CDR3 is CSVEVRDSLYEQYF. In nucleotides, the CDR3 is TGCAGCGTTGAAGTCCGGGACAGCCTCTACGAGCAGTACTTC.

This clone was observed a single time. The chain links TRBV10-3 to TRBJ2-3; D is ambiguous. The V gene's germline CDR1 is ENHRY and CDR2 SYGVKD. The CDR3 spans 14 residues. V shed 4 bases and J shed 2 bases, with 10 bases lying between them. CDR3 loop: CAISASLYTDTQYF. CDR3 coding DNA: TGTGCCATCAGTGCAAGTCTATACACAGATACGCAGTATTTT.

In nucleotides, the CDR3 is TGTGCCAGCAGCTTAGGTACGGGGCAGGGAGACTACGAGCAGTACTTC. Residues: CASSLGTGQGDYEQYF. The J gene is TRBJ2-7, the V gene TRBV11-2; D may be TRBD1 or TRBD2 (5 bases each). Trimming removed 1 base from V and 3 bases from J, with 16 bases in between. There are 16 residues in the CDR3. Germline assignment: CDR1 SGHAT and CDR2 FQNNGV.

This clone was recorded only once. The sample holds other DNA sequences that translate to the same CDR3. The J gene is TRBJ1-5, the V gene TRBV4-3; D uncertain. The germline V and J ends were trimmed by 0 bases and 1 base, with 10 bases remaining between them. Germline CDR1 is LGHNA and CDR2 is YSLEER. This CDR3 is 16 amino acids long. CDR3 protein: CASSQEYRGSNQPQHF. CDR3 in DNA: TGCGCCAGCAGCCAAGAGTACCGCGGAAGCAATCAGCCCCAGCATTTT.

The chain employs TRBV28 and TRBJ1-5, with TRBD1 identical over 8 bases. CDR1 is MDHEN and CDR2 is SYDVKM in the germline V gene. The CDR3 is 15 residues long. Germline trimming cut 1 base from V and 11 bases from J; bases unmatched to any gene: 10. The CDR3 loop is CASSLSGTGTMAQHF. The CDR3 DNA reads as TGTGCCAGCAGTTTATCCGGGACAGGCACGATGGCCCAGCATTTT.

The CDR3, as DNA: TGTGCCAGCAGTTCGTGGGCCGGGGAGCTGTTTTTT. Protein product: CASSSWAGELFF. The V call is TRBV6-5, the J call TRBJ2-2, with D uncertain. Looked up from germline, CDR1 is MNHEY and CDR2 is SVGAGI. The CDR3 runs to 12 residues. Trimming removed 4 bases at V and 6 bases at J, with 6 bases between.

This rearrangement joins TRBV29-1 to TRBJ1-4; 7 nucleotides align to TRBD1. The CDR3 is 13 amino acids. V gave up 4 bases and J gave up 7 bases; unmatched junction bases: 6. CDR1 and CDR2 from the germline V gene are SQVTM and ANQGSEA. CDR3 nucleotides: TGCAGCGTTGTCCGGGACAGTAGTGAAAAACTGTTTTTT. Residues: CSVVRDSSEKLFF.

This chain links TRBV19 with TRBJ1-5; possible D gene TRBD1, 6 bases. This CDR3 has 15 amino acids. V shed 5 bases and J shed 0 bases, with 11 bases lying between them. Looked up from germline, CDR1 is LNHDA and CDR2 is SQIVND (reference sequence). The CDR3: CASSVPQGSNQPQHF. The DNA of the CDR3 is TGTGCCAGTAGTGTCCCACAGGGTAGCAATCAGCCCCAGCATTTT.

The chain links TRBV6-1 to TRBJ2-7; the match to TRBD1 covers 8 bases. The CDR3 has 15 residues. Looked up from germline, CDR1 is MNHNS and CDR2 is SASEGT. J lost 7 bases, V lost 5 bases, and 13 bases had no gene match. The CDR3, as DNA: TGTGCCAGCAGTCCGCGGACAGGGTTCTTTAGTGAGCAGTACTTC. This encodes CASSPRTGFFSEQYF.

V usage is TRBV5-6 and J usage is TRBJ2-2, with D perhaps matching TRBD1 (6 bases). The CDR3 covers 16 residues. From germline, CDR1 is SGHDT and CDR2 YYEEEE. Trimming left V 4 bases short and J 0 bases short, with 13 bases between. The CDR3 sequence: CASSPRRTANTGELFF. The CDR3, as DNA: TGTGCCAGCAGCCCAAGGAGGACAGCGAACACCGGGGAGCTGTTTTTT.

The table lists this clone with a count of one. CDR3 coding DNA: TGTGCCAGCGTGTGGGGGGCCGGACCGGGAGATACGCAGTATTTT. Protein: CASVWGAGPGDTQYF. V is TRBV6-1 and J is TRBJ2-3; D assignment may be TRBD1 or TRBD2 (6 bases each). Trimming took off 8 bases at V and 5 bases at J, with 20 bases between the two ends. The CDR3 runs to 15 residues. Germline CDR1 MNHNS, CDR2 SASEGT.

The chain carries TRBV6-6 and TRBJ2-7; TRBD1 might be the D (6 bases). Germline CDR1 and CDR2: MNHNY and SVGAGI (reference sequence). The V end lost 8 bases, the J end lost 6 bases, and 23 bases lay between the germline ends. The length of the CDR3 is 15 residues. As DNA, the CDR3 is TGTGCCAGCCTATTTGGACAGATCGGTTCTCCCGAGCAGTACTTC. As protein: CASLFGQIGSPEQYF.

The chain couples TRBV10-3 to TRBJ2-2, with 10 bases matching TRBD1. The CDR3 loop spans 15 amino acids. Germline assignment: CDR1 ENHRY and CDR2 SYGVKD. The trim removed 2 bases at V and 7 bases at J, leaving 4 bases unmatched. In nucleotides, the CDR3 is TGTGCCATCAGTGAGGGGGACAGGGGAGGCGGGGAGCTGTTTTTT. Protein: CAISEGDRGGGELFF.

The chain uses TRBV19 and TRBJ1-1; no clear D gene. Trimming shortened V by 4 bases and J by 5 bases, and 20 bases separated the two germline ends. CDR1 and CDR2 (germline): LNHDA, SQIVND (reference sequence). The CDR3 extends over 16 amino acids. The CDR3 region has the DNA TGTGCCAGTAGTACCGGGCCCTACTCCCTGAGGACTGAAGCTTTCTTT. Encoded protein: CASSTGPYSLRTEAFF.